A selection of T cell receptor beta chains follows, all from one sample in a study of Ad26.COV2.S vaccination and SARS-CoV-2 variants. Assay: immunoSEQ multiplex PCR; the TCRdb copy retains only in-frame clones and omits some. The repertoire has about 350,000 clones, 92% of them found once; the top ten carry under 4%. Sequenced material: peripheral blood, taken after recovery from COVID-19. These TCRs come from a human donor who had recovered from COVID-19. The CDR3 runs from the conserved cysteine through the conserved F or W. The D gene is left open where the match is weak. Not every row has a clone size; where given, it reads once, few, many or a size class.

few | TRBJ1-3 | - | TRBV14 | CASSQDRRVDGNTIYF | TGTGCCAGCAGCCAAGATAGGAGGGTAGATGGAAACACCATATATTTT
- | TRBJ2-2 | - | TRBV19 | CASSITGELFF | TGTGCCAGTAGTATAACCGGGGAGCTGTTTTTT
- | TRBJ2-1 | TRBD2 | TRBV7-9 | CASSIVAGGDSYNEQFF | TGTGCCAGCAGCATAGTAGCGGGGGGCGACTCCTACAATGAGCAGTTCTTC
- | TRBJ1-5 | - | TRBV25-1 | CASAPTDSNQPQHF | TGTGCCAGCGCCCCGACAGATAGCAATCAGCCCCAGCATTTT
- | TRBJ2-5 | - | TRBV15 | CATSVSQIQETQYF | TGTGCCACCAGCGTTAGTCAGATCCAAGAGACCCAGTACTTC
- | TRBJ1-3 | - | TRBV6-5 | CASIGAAGNTIYF | TGTGCCAGCATCGGGGCCGCTGGAAACACCATATATTTT
- | TRBJ1-1 | - | TRBV19 | CASTLAGANTEAFF | TGTGCCAGTACCCTAGCGGGGGCGAACACTGAAGCTTTCTTT
- | TRBJ2-3 | - | TRBV13 | CASSLAGRTDTQYF | TGTGCCAGCAGCTTAGCAGGGCGCACAGATACGCAGTATTTT
- | TRBJ1-2 | TRBD1 | TRBV7-9 | CASSLGQGIDYGYTF | TGTGCCAGCAGCCTCGGACAGGGAATCGACTATGGCTACACCTTC
- | TRBJ2-3 | TRBD2 | TRBV7-8 | CASSPQRGAFTDTQYF | TGTGCCAGCAGCCCACAGCGGGGGGCTTTCACAGATACGCAGTATTTT